These 32 T cell receptor beta chains were all obtained from the same sample, sequenced in a study of PD-L1 blockade in urothelial cancer (dated by TCRdb to about 2017). The receptor library was made with the immunoSEQ multiplex PCR assay. Drawn from immuneACCESS, this table holds only the in-frame rearrangements with V and J called that TCRdb kept. Clones are partly lost; checked studies trace under half to an unresolved V gene and leave the rest unexplained. The sample records 35,000 to 45,000 clones, around 34% of which are singletons. 8.9% of the sample lies in the top ten. The label giving this sample's time point can be read as: pretreatment tumor sample. Sequencing was performed on tumor tissue, taken before atezolizumab (anti-PD-L1) treatment. These receptors came from a man aged 55 to 69 with urothelial cancer.

By share of the sample, this clone is medium-sized. This chain joins TRBV6-8 and TRBJ2-5; 8 nucleotides line up with TRBD1. After removal of 6 bases from V and 0 bases from J, the junction contained 6 bases not matched to a gene. This CDR3 region has 15 residues. The germline CDR1 and CDR2 sequences are MNHGY and SAAAGT. CDR3 in DNA: TGTGCCAGCAGGGACGACAGGGGCCACCAAGAGACCCAGTACTTC. It encodes CASRDDRGHQETQYF.

This clone turned up a few times. The genes are TRBV6-7 and TRBJ2-3; tentatively, D is TRBD1 or TRBD2 (5 bases each). TRBV6-7 is an open reading frame whose function is uncertain. The CDR3 is 15 amino acids. V was pared by 0 bases and J by 2 bases, with 9 bases between. The CDR3 DNA reads as TGTGCCAGCAGTTACTCCGGGGCAGCCACAGATACGCAGTATTTT. Translated, it gives CASSYSGAATDTQYF.

V gene TRBV4-1 combines with J gene TRBJ2-7; tentative D call: TRBD2 (6 bases). The CDR3 length is 13 residues. Germline assignment: CDR1 MGHRA and CDR2 YSYEKL. Trimming removed 4 bases at V and 2 bases at J, with 9 bases between. CDR3 loop: CASSRGTTYEQYF. The CDR3 region has the DNA TGCGCCAGCAGCCGCGGGACGACCTACGAGCAGTACTTC.

For this clone: Germline and junction disagree at one end, which may indicate a read error. V and J are TRBV18 and TRBJ2-7; 11 bases align to TRBD2. The CDR3 runs 13 residues. Germline V gene data show CDR1 as KGHSH and CDR2 as LQKENI. CDR3 nucleotide sequence: TGTGCCAGCTCACCCGGGCTAGCGGGGGGCGGCCACTTC. Translation: CASSPGLAGGGHF.

The J gene is TRBJ1-2, the V gene TRBV18; 7 bases agree with TRBD1. The V gene end was trimmed by 3 bases and the J gene end by 6 bases; junction bases not matched to a gene: 7. Germline V gene data show CDR1 as KGHSH and CDR2 as LQKENI. The length of the CDR3 is 14 residues. CDR3 nucleotides: TGTGCCAGCTCACCCGGGACAGCCGAGGATGGCTACACCTTC. Translation gives CASSPGTAEDGYTF.

The CDR3 spells CALSASGAGDTQYF. The DNA of the CDR3 is TGTGCCTTATCCGCCAGCGGGGCCGGGGATACGCAGTATTTT. The chain combines TRBV30 with TRBJ2-3; 7 nucleotides match TRBD2. The V and J ends lost 7 bases and 6 bases, in that order; junction bases with no gene match: 13. CDR1 and CDR2 (germline): GTSNPN, SVGIG (reference sequence). The CDR3 is 14 residues long. Supplemented by reference TRBV30 and TRBJ2-3, the full variable domain reads SQTIHQWPATLVQPVGSPLSLECTVEGTSNPNLYWYRQAAGRGLQLLFYSVGIGQISSEVPQNLSASRPQDRQFILSSKKLLLSDSGFYLCALSASGAGDTQYFGPGTRLTVL.

This clone turned up a few times. The chain joins TRBV14 to TRBJ1-3, with TRBD1 matching over 7 bases. The CDR3 is 15 amino acids. The ends lost 6 bases at V and 2 bases at J; junction bases unmatched: 7. The germline gives CDR1 SGHDN, CDR2 FVKESK. CDR3 nucleotides: TGTGCCAGCAGTAAATCAGGGGGAACTGGAAACACCATATATTTT. Translation gives CASSKSGGTGNTIYF.

Here the CDR3 reads CASSTGSNEQFF. The DNA of the CDR3 is TGTGCCAGCAGTACAGGGAGCAATGAGCAGTTCTTC. The chain is built from TRBV6-8 and TRBJ2-1; tentatively, D is TRBD1 (6 bases). CDR3 length equals 12 residues. Trimming pared 5 bases from V and 6 bases from J, leaving 8 bases between. Germline CDR1 and CDR2: MNHGY and SAAAGT.

The J gene is TRBJ2-2, the V gene TRBV28; 8 bases match TRBD1. Germline V lookup: CDR1 MDHEN, CDR2 SYDVKM. This CDR3 has 15 residues. V shed 4 bases, J shed 2 bases, and the junction held 3 bases outside the gene matches. As DNA, the CDR3 is TGTGCCAGCAGTTCCGGGACAGGTAACACCGGGGAGCTGTTTTTT. As protein: CASSSGTGNTGELFF.

This clone showed up just a few times. The rearrangement links TRBV18 to TRBJ2-1; tentative D call: TRBD2 (6 bases). CDR1 KGHSH and CDR2 LQKENI come from the germline V gene. CDR3 length: 16 residues. The V end lost 2 bases, the J end lost 1 base, and 12 bases lay between the germline ends. The CDR3 region is CASSPNDAGSYNEQFF. Written as DNA, the CDR3 is TGTGCCAGCTCACCAAATGACGCGGGATCCTACAATGAGCAGTTCTTC.

The chain has TRBV6-8 and TRBJ1-2, with D maybe TRBD1 (6 bases). This CDR3 is built from 13 residues. Germline CDR1 and CDR2: MNHGY and SAAAGT. Trimming stripped 7 bases from V and 0 bases from J, with 9 bases between. CDR3 protein: CASIGGANYGYTF. CDR3 coding DNA: TGTGCCAGCATCGGGGGCGCTAACTATGGCTACACCTTC.

This clone occurred a few times. The chain recombines TRBV30 with TRBJ2-3; no firm D call. In germline, CDR1 is GTSNPN, CDR2 SVGIG (reference sequence). The CDR3 is 11 amino acids. V was clipped by 2 bases and J by 6 bases, with 6 bases between them. The CDR3 reads CAWSFPDTQYF. In nucleotides, the CDR3 is TGTGCCTGGAGTTTTCCGGATACGCAGTATTTT.

This sequence joins TRBV29-1 and TRBJ1-3; TRBD1 agrees at 7 bases. Germline V gene lookup returns CDR1 SQVTM and CDR2 ANQGSEA. This CDR3 has 14 residues. Trimming at V came to 3 bases and at J to 3 bases, leaving 5 bases not matched to a gene. CDR3 protein: CSVDKTGYGNTIYF. The CDR3, as DNA: TGCAGCGTTGACAAGACAGGGTATGGAAACACCATATATTTT.

The rearrangement joins TRBV9 to TRBJ1-5; 10 bases are a match to TRBD1. J gave up 3 bases and V 3 bases, and 3 bases lay outside the gene matches. CDR3 size: 15 residues. Looked up from germline, CDR1 is SGDLS and CDR2 is YYNGEE. Here the CDR3 reads CASSGGTGDNQPQHF. Written as DNA, the CDR3 is TGTGCCAGCAGCGGGGGGACAGGGGACAATCAGCCCCAGCATTTT.

The V call is TRBV19, the J call TRBJ1-3, with D maybe TRBD1 (6 bases). Looked up from germline, CDR1 is LNHDA and CDR2 is SQIVND (reference sequence). The CDR3 is 15 residues long. The V gene lost 1 base and the J gene lost 2 bases, with 9 bases spanning the gap. CDR3 nucleotide sequence: TGTGCCAGTAGTATAGGGGGGGCAGCTGGAAACACCATATATTTT. This translates into CASSIGGAAGNTIYF. The variable domain in full, with the rest retrieved from reference TRBV19 and TRBJ1-3, is DGGITQSPKYLFRKEGQNVTLSCEQNLNHDAMYWYRQDPGQGLRLIYYSQIVNDFQKGDIAEGYSVSREKKESFPLTVTSAQKNPTAFYLCASSIGGAAGNTIYFGEGSWLTVV.

A remark on this clone: One junction end does not reproduce the germline sequence, and a read error may be involved. As DNA, the CDR3 is TGTGCCATCAGTCCAGACCCGGGACAAAATTCACCCCTCCACTTT. The encoded protein is CAISPDPGQNSPLHF. The chain joins TRBV6-8 to TRBJ1-6; D may be TRBD1 (6 bases). CDR1 and CDR2 (germline): MNHGY, SAAAGT. The CDR3 runs to 15 residues.

This clone was seen a few times. The gene calls are TRBV29-1 and TRBJ2-5, with D perhaps assigned TRBD1 or TRBD2 (5 bases each). Trimming removed 5 bases from V and 5 bases from J, with 12 bases in between. The CDR3 runs to 12 residues. CDR1 is SQVTM and CDR2 is ANQGSEA in the germline V gene. The CDR3 here is CSVNRGRETQYF. The CDR3 DNA follows: TGCAGCGTTAATCGGGGCCGGGAGACCCAGTACTTC.

The chain carries TRBV15 and TRBJ2-6; the D call may be TRBD1 or TRBD2 (5 bases each). The CDR3 consists of 15 residues. Deletions cut 4 bases from V and 1 base from J, with 8 bases between. From germline, CDR1 is LNHNV and CDR2 YYDKDF (reference sequence). This CDR3 reads CATSKRGSGANVLTF. Here the CDR3 DNA reads TGTGCCACCAGCAAGAGGGGTTCTGGGGCCAACGTCCTGACTTTC.

The J gene is TRBJ1-2, the V gene TRBV11-3; tentative D call: TRBD1 (6 bases). Looked up from germline, CDR1 is SGHNT and CDR2 is YENEEA. V lost 5 bases and J 3 bases, leaving 19 bases between the germline ends. There are 16 residues in the CDR3. CDR3 sequence: CASSPLIGQGYYGYTF. The CDR3 nucleotides are TGTGCCAGCAGCCCCCTCATAGGGCAGGGGTACTATGGCTACACCTTC.

The chain recombines TRBV28 with TRBJ2-1, with 9 bases that match TRBD1. V trimming: 10 bases; J trimming: 6 bases; junction bases outside the gene matches: 13. The CDR3 extends over 15 amino acids. Looked up from germline, CDR1 is MDHEN and CDR2 is SYDVKM. CDR3 bases: TGTGCCACCACCTACACAGGGGGCCCGGTCAATGAGCAGTTCTTC. Amino acids: CATTYTGGPVNEQFF.

This clone has a handful of counts. CDR3 amino acids: CASSPRDRKNGNTIYF. The CDR3 coding sequence is TGTGCCAGTAGTCCACGGGACAGGAAGAATGGAAACACCATATATTTT. This chain connects TRBV19 to TRBJ1-3; 8 bases agree with TRBD1. The CDR3 extends over 16 amino acids. The germline V gene has CDR1 LNHDA and CDR2 SQIVND (reference sequence). The V gene end was trimmed by 5 bases and the J gene end by 3 bases; junction bases not matched to a gene: 9. The variable domain in full, completed from reference TRBV19 and TRBJ1-3, reads DGGITQSPKYLFRKEGQNVTLSCEQNLNHDAMYWYRQDPGQGLRLIYYSQIVNDFQKGDIAEGYSVSREKKESFPLTVTSAQKNPTAFYLCASSPRDRKNGNTIYFGEGSWLTVV.

In its sample, this clone was seen a few times. This chain connects TRBV9 to TRBJ2-5, with 7 bases fitting TRBD2. There are 15 residues in the CDR3. The V segment lost 4 bases and the J segment 4 bases; nucleotides outside the gene matches: 10. The V gene's germline CDR1 is SGDLS and CDR2 YYNGEE. The CDR3 coding sequence is TGTGCCAGCAGCCTCGGGGCGGGAGCTGCAGAGACCCAGTACTTC. Protein sequence: CASSLGAGAAETQYF.

The chain recombines TRBV6-8 with TRBJ2-3, with 7 bases lining up with TRBD1. The V gene end was trimmed by 6 bases and the J gene end by 2 bases; junction bases not matched to a gene: 8. Germline assignment: CDR1 MNHGY and CDR2 SAAAGT. The CDR3 is made up of 15 amino acids. The CDR3 DNA reads TGTGCCAGCAGCCTACAGGGGACACTCACAGATACGCAGTATTTT. Its translation: CASSLQGTLTDTQYF.

This clone has just a few counts. The chain links TRBV6-8 to TRBJ1-2, with a tentative D call TRBD1 (6 bases). V was trimmed by 5 bases and J by 7 bases, leaving 20 bases between them. The germline CDR1 and CDR2 sequences are MNHGY and SAAAGT. The CDR3 covers 15 residues. The CDR3, as DNA: TGTGCCAGCAGTGGATCCGGGACACCTGACGGTGGCTACACCTTC. It yields the protein CASSGSGTPDGGYTF.

Sample share makes this clone medium-sized. The J gene is TRBJ2-3, the V gene TRBV11-3; 9 positions agree with TRBD2. Germline CDR1 is SGHNT and CDR2 is YENEEA. Trimming took 3 bases from V and 4 from J; bases not matched to a gene: 5. The CDR3 is 15 amino acids. Here the CDR3 DNA reads TGTGCCAGCAGCTTTAGCGGGAGCTTTTCAGATACGCAGTATTTT. As protein: CASSFSGSFSDTQYF.

Many counts were recorded for this clone. This chain uses TRBV11-3 with TRBJ2-1; D possibly corresponds to TRBD2 (5 bases). The germline gives CDR1 SGHNT, CDR2 YENEEA. V was pared by 0 bases and J by 0 bases, with 9 bases between. The CDR3 runs to 16 residues. CDR3 loop: CASSLDGGSSYNEQFF. The CDR3 nucleotides are TGTGCCAGCAGCTTAGATGGTGGGAGCTCCTACAATGAGCAGTTCTTC.

This clone was seen a few times. Other DNA sequences of this sample code for an identical CDR3. The gene calls are TRBV9 and TRBJ1-5; D gene unclear. With 0 bases removed from V and 4 bases from J, the gap between germline ends came to 5 bases. Looked up from germline, CDR1 is SGDLS and CDR2 is YYNGEE. CDR3 size: 13 residues. DNA of the CDR3: TGTGCCAGCAGCGTAGAGGAAAATCAGCCCCAGCATTTT. Its translation is CASSVEENQPQHF.

Ten or more counts support this clone. CDR3 residues: CASSLTPRGQGRTDTQYF. The CDR3 coding sequence is TGTGCCAGCAGCTTAACCCCCCGGGGACAGGGTAGAACAGATACGCAGTATTTT. V gene TRBV11-3 combines with J gene TRBJ2-3; 9 nucleotides agree with TRBD1. Germline CDR1 reads SGHNT; CDR2 reads YENEEA. J was trimmed by 3 bases and V by 2 bases; bases with no gene match: 12. CDR3 length equals 18 residues.

V usage is TRBV10-2 and J usage is TRBJ2-1; TRBD2 matches at 11 bases. Trimming removed 2 bases from V and 3 bases from J; junction bases left unmatched: 18. Per the germline V gene, CDR1 is WSHSY and CDR2 is SAAADI. The CDR3 contains 21 residues. DNA for the CDR3: TGCGCCAGCAGTGAGACCGAAAAACTAACAGCTAGCGGGGGGTACTACAATGAGCAGTTCTTC. It translates to CASSETEKLTASGGYYNEQFF.

This clone was picked up a small number of times. The gene calls are TRBV30 and TRBJ2-1; 7 positions agree with TRBD1. Per the germline V gene, CDR1 is GTSNPN and CDR2 is SVGIG (reference sequence). V shed 1 base, J shed 6 bases, and the junction held 9 bases outside the gene matches. This CDR3 region has 15 residues. The CDR3 loop is CAWSGLTGRINEQFF. The CDR3 DNA is TGTGCCTGGAGTGGATTGACAGGGAGAATCAATGAGCAGTTCTTC.

This clone was picked up a small number of times. The rearrangement links TRBV10-2 to TRBJ2-7, with 8 bases identical to TRBD1. J was trimmed by 3 bases and V by 0 bases; bases with no gene match: 4. The germline V gene encodes CDR1 WSHSY and CDR2 SAAADI. This CDR3 spans 15 amino acids. CDR3 DNA sequence: TGCGCCAGCAGTGAGTCTAACAGGGGGGTCTACGAGCAGTACTTC. This translates into CASSESNRGVYEQYF.

This clone was observed at least ten times. The chain uses TRBV11-3 and TRBJ2-1; 11 positions match TRBD2. The V segment lost 3 bases and the J segment 1 base; nucleotides outside the gene matches: 11. This CDR3 region has 19 residues. In germline, CDR1 is SGHNT, CDR2 YENEEA. The CDR3 DNA reads as TGTGCCAGCAGCTTGGAGGTAGCGGGAGGGCCGGGGTCCTACAATGAGCAGTTCTTC. The encoded protein is CASSLEVAGGPGSYNEQFF.